Below are 21 T cell receptor beta chains sequenced from a single sample in a study of quantifying T cell responses using KT2 cells. About the study: RNA was reverse transcribed with TCR alpha and beta constant-region primers.

A single-stranded UMI oligo with SP2 sequence was ligated to cDNA 3' ends. First-round PCR used 4 cycles and beta primers RC1.1 and RC1.2 covering TRBC1 and TRBC2. One entry per CDR3 protein, called by TCRdb with MiXCR from the UMI-ligation and nested PCR reads. Counted here are around 56,000 distinct CDR3 sequences, roughly an eighth occurring once; the ten biggest clones make up roughly 9.9%. The sample taken for sequencing was PBMCs spiked with cells of the T cell clone KT2. These receptors all come from a human donor.

The chain combines TRBV4-2 with TRBJ2-3, with D uncertain. The germline V gene has CDR1 LGHNA and CDR2 YNFKEQ. With 2 bases removed from V and 6 bases from J, the gap between germline ends came to 6 bases. This CDR3 has 12 amino acids. CDR3 sequence (DNA): TGTGCCAGCAGCCAAACACCGGATACGCAGTATTTT. The encoded protein is CASSQTPDTQYF.

This chain joins TRBV20-1 and TRBJ2-7; D possibly corresponds to TRBD2 (6 bases). V was clipped by 6 bases and J by 2 bases, with 17 bases between them. Germline-derived CDR1 and CDR2 are DFQATT and SNEGSKA (reference sequence). This CDR3 comprises 14 residues. This CDR3 is CSAPTGTPPYEQYF. The CDR3 region has the DNA TGCAGTGCCCCTACCGGGACTCCTCCCTACGAGCAGTACTTC.

This clonotype was counted between two and nine times. The chain has TRBV7-8 and TRBJ2-3; D is undetermined. CDR3 size: 15 residues. Germline CDR1 reads SGHVS; CDR2 reads FQNEAQ. With 5 bases removed from V and 0 bases from J, the gap between germline ends came to 12 bases. CDR3 DNA: TGTGCCAGCAGCCCCTTCGGGCTGAGCACAGATACGCAGTATTTT. Translating it yields CASSPFGLSTDTQYF.

A few counts support this clonotype. The chain links TRBV11-2 to TRBJ2-7; 8 nucleotides line up with TRBD1. V dropped 4 bases and J dropped 1; count of bases not matched to a gene: 9. The germline V gene encodes CDR1 SGHAT and CDR2 FQNNGV. The CDR3 is 16 residues long. CDR3 residues: CASSSIGQGLSYEQYF. CDR3 nucleotides: TGTGCCAGCAGCTCAATAGGACAGGGATTATCCTACGAGCAGTACTTC.

The chain joins TRBV7-9 to TRBJ1-3; no clear D gene. V was clipped by 6 bases and J by 0 bases, with 9 bases between them. Germline-derived CDR1 and CDR2 are SEHNR and FQNEAQ (reference sequence). The CDR3 covers 14 residues. CDR3: CASRARSSGNTIYF. The CDR3 DNA sequence: TGTGCCAGCAGGGCCAGGAGCTCTGGAAACACCATATATTTT.

The CDR3 loop reads CASSLMYGRGTDTQYF. The DNA for the CDR3 is TGTGCCAGCAGCTTAATGTATGGGAGAGGCACAGATACGCAGTATTTT. The chain combines TRBV7-3 with TRBJ2-3; tentatively, D is TRBD2 (5 bases). This CDR3 has 16 amino acids. V was pared by 1 base and J by 1 base, with 12 bases between. Germline V gives CDR1 SGHTA, CDR2 FQGTGA. Supplemented by reference TRBV7-3 and TRBJ2-3, the full variable domain reads GAGVSQTPSNKVTEKGKYVELRCDPISGHTALYWYRQSLGQGPEFLIYFQGTGAADDSGLPNDRFFAVRPEGSVSTLKIQRTERGDSAVYLCASSLMYGRGTDTQYFGPGTRLTVL.

This clonotype was counted many times. The chain is built from TRBV7-2 and TRBJ2-4, with 9 bases matching TRBD1. The germline CDR1 and CDR2 sequences are SGHTA and FQGNSA. This CDR3 spans 15 amino acids. The J segment lost 5 bases and the V segment lost 4 bases, leaving 6 bases of the junction unmatched. CDR3 region: CASSSTGTGQNIQYF. CDR3 bases: TGTGCCAGCAGCTCGACCGGGACAGGGCAAAACATTCAGTACTTC.

CDR3 DNA sequence: TGTGCCAGCAGTTCCCAGGGGTTAACTAATGAAAAACTGTTTTTT. Translated: CASSSQGLTNEKLFF. The rearrangement uses TRBV27 and TRBJ1-4; a weak D match, TRBD1 (6 bases). The CDR3 extends over 15 amino acids. V was pared by 4 bases and J by 1 base, with 10 bases between. CDR1 and CDR2 from the germline V gene are MNHEY and SMNVEV (reference sequence).

In this sample, this clonotype turned up once. The chain links TRBV10-3 to TRBJ2-3, with 14 nucleotides matching TRBD2. Germline CDR1 is ENHRY and CDR2 is SYGVKD. The CDR3 extends over 16 amino acids. V was clipped by 5 bases and J by 5 bases; unmatched bases: 6. CDR3 sequence (DNA): TGTGCCATCAGTCTCGGACTAGCGGGGGGTGGAGATACGCAGTATTTT. Protein sequence: CAISLGLAGGGDTQYF.

V gene TRBV20-1 combines with J gene TRBJ1-5; 7 positions agree with TRBD1. J lost 4 bases, V lost 3 bases, and 3 bases had no gene match. The CDR3 length is 13 residues. The germline CDR1 and CDR2 sequences are DFQATT and SNEGSKA (reference sequence). CDR3 nucleotide sequence: TGCAGTGCTAGGGGCAGGGGGAATCAGCCCCAGCATTTT. Its protein is CSARGRGNQPQHF.

The chain recombines TRBV12-3 or TRBV12-4 with TRBJ2-7; tentatively, D is TRBD2 (5 bases). Deletions cut 6 bases from V and 3 bases from J, with 12 bases between. This CDR3 region has 13 residues. The CDR3 DNA reads as TGTGCCAGCAGGCCCGGGATCAACTACGAGCAGTACTTC. This codes for CASRPGINYEQYF.

This clonotype was picked up a small number of times. The rearrangement links TRBV6-6 to TRBJ1-1; tentative D call: TRBD1 (5 bases). The germline V and J ends were trimmed by 5 bases and 13 bases, with 23 bases remaining between them. Germline lookup yields CDR1 MNHNY and CDR2 SVGAGI (reference sequence). The length of the CDR3 is 14 residues. CDR3: CASSDKPQLERGFF. CDR3 DNA: TGTGCCAGCAGTGACAAACCTCAGTTGGAAAGGGGTTTCTTT.

This chain uses TRBV11-2 with TRBJ1-1; D is uncertain. The V gene lost 0 bases and the J gene lost 3 bases, with 8 bases spanning the gap. CDR1 is SGHAT, CDR2 FQNNGV, per germline. The CDR3 runs to 14 residues. CDR3 nucleotides: TGTGCCAGCAGCTTAGATTGGAGAGACACTGAAGCTTTCTTT. It yields the protein CASSLDWRDTEAFF.

This clonotype was seen more than once but under ten times. The V call is TRBV11-2, the J call TRBJ1-2; D might be TRBD1 (6 bases). CDR3 size: 14 residues. Germline assignment: CDR1 SGHAT and CDR2 FQNNGV. The germline V and J ends were trimmed by 7 bases and 4 bases, with 16 bases remaining between them. This CDR3 reads CASTTLTGSYGYTF. CDR3 bases: TGTGCCAGCACCACTTTGACAGGCTCCTATGGCTACACCTTC.

This CDR3 reads CASSFEGSNQPQHF. For the CDR3, the DNA is TGCGCCAGCAGCTTTGAGGGTAGCAATCAGCCCCAGCATTTT. The chain recombines TRBV5-1 with TRBJ1-5; D gene unclear. Looked up from germline, CDR1 is SGHRS and CDR2 is YFSETQ. Trimming shortened V by 2 bases and J by 0 bases, and 6 bases separated the two germline ends. The CDR3 has 14 amino acids.

This clonotype was detected only a few times. This chain links TRBV10-3 with TRBJ2-5; D is unclear. From germline, CDR1 is ENHRY and CDR2 SYGVKD. The CDR3 consists of 13 residues. Trimming stripped 4 bases from V and 7 bases from J, with 13 bases between. In DNA form, the CDR3 reads TGTGCCATCAGTGCCGAGATCGTTGGGACCCAGTACTTC. Its protein is CAISAEIVGTQYF.

This clonotype showed up just a few times. The chain links TRBV12-3 or TRBV12-4 to TRBJ2-7; 10 nucleotides align to TRBD1. This CDR3 region has 15 residues. J lost 2 bases, V lost 3 bases, and 4 bases had no gene match. The CDR3 DNA reads TGTGCCAGCAGTTTCACCGGGACAGGGGCCTACGAGCAGTACTTC. Amino acids: CASSFTGTGAYEQYF.

The V gene is TRBV16, the J gene TRBJ2-4; D is perhaps TRBD2 (6 bases). CDR3 length equals 13 residues. The V end lost 4 bases, the J end lost 6 bases, and 10 bases lay between the germline ends. Germline CDR1 is KGHSY and CDR2 is FQNENV. CDR3 bases: TGTGCCAGCAGCCCCCCCGGGGGAAACATTCAGTACTTC. Its protein product is CASSPPGGNIQYF.

This clonotype has only a few counts. In DNA, the CDR3 is TGTGCCAGCAGTTACGGGGGGACGGGCGGCTACACCTTC. Translation gives CASSYGGTGGYTF. J is TRBJ1-2 and V is TRBV6-2 or TRBV6-3, with D possibly TRBD1 on 5 matching bases. Trimming cost V 2 bases and J 8 bases, with 12 bases left between them. Germline CDR1 is MNHEY and CDR2 is SVGEGT. The CDR3 sequence is 13 residues long.

This clonotype was seen only a few times. J is TRBJ2-3 and V is TRBV24-1; 9 bases align to TRBD2. V lost 5 bases, J lost 4 bases, and 6 bases stayed unmatched. The CDR3 covers 15 residues. Germline V gene lookup returns CDR1 KGHDR and CDR2 SFDVKD. The CDR3 sequence is CATSVEREASDTQYF. DNA for the CDR3: TGTGCCACCAGTGTAGAGCGGGAGGCGTCAGATACGCAGTATTTT.

This clonotype was detected only a few times. The J gene is TRBJ1-1, the V gene TRBV12-3 or TRBV12-4; D unresolved. This CDR3 is 15 amino acids long. V lost 0 bases and J lost 4, with 12 bases in between. CDR3 loop: CASSLATALGTEAFF. The CDR3 nucleotides are TGTGCCAGCAGTTTAGCGACCGCCCTGGGCACTGAAGCTTTCTTT.